Listed below are T cell receptor beta chains from one sample, sequenced in a study of blood T cell repertoires in COVID-19. Sequencing was performed with immunoSEQ multiplex PCR; in TCRdb, only in-frame clones are kept and a portion is missing. The top ten hold 1.5% of the sample, which has 130,000 or so clones, just over 85% seen once. Sequencing was done on a sample of peripheral blood. The receptors originated from a woman aged 55 to 70 with acute or convalescent COVID-19. CDR3s include the opening cysteine and the closing phenylalanine or tryptophan. D genes are given only for firm matches. Some rows have no size entry. The others give once, few or many, or a class for an expanded clone.

clone size	D gene	V gene	J gene	CDR3 protein	CDR3 DNA
few	.	TRBV7-2	TRBJ1-3	CASSLGPGGASGNTIYF	TGTGCCAGCAGCTTAGGACCCGGGGGTGCCTCTGGAAACACCATATATTTT
.	.	TRBV27	TRBJ1-3	CASSLDAGAAGNTIYF	TGTGCCAGCAGTCTGGACGCAGGGGCAGCTGGAAACACCATATATTTT
.	TRBD1	TRBV6-2/TRBV6-3	TRBJ1-5	CASSSGTVSNQPQHF	TGTGCCAGCAGTTCCGGGACAGTCAGCAATCAGCCCCAGCATTTT
.	.	TRBV12-3/TRBV12-4	TRBJ2-7	CASSRGGWAEQYF	TGTGCCAGCAGCCGCGGCGGGTGGGCCGAGCAGTACTTC
once	.	TRBV5-1	TRBJ1-1	CASSLVQVNTEAFF	TGCGCCAGCAGCTTGGTTCAGGTGAACACTGAAGCTTTCTTT
.	.	TRBV15	TRBJ1-2	CATSKDTDYGYTF	TGTGCCACCAGCAAGGACACTGACTATGGCTACACCTTC
.	.	TRBV30	TRBJ2-1	CAWGLLDEQFF	TGTGCCTGGGGACTCTTGGATGAGCAGTTCTTC
.	.	TRBV6-5	TRBJ1-2	CASSYGPYYGYTF	TGTGCCAGCAGCTACGGGCCATACTATGGCTACACCTTC
.	.	TRBV2	TRBJ1-5	CASSESTGFDEPQHF	TGTGCCAGCAGTGAATCGACAGGTTTTGATGAACCCCAGCATTTT
.	TRBD2	TRBV28	TRBJ2-2	CAIASGGYTGELFF	TGTGCCATCGCTAGCGGGGGTTACACCGGGGAGCTGTTTTTT
.	TRBD2	TRBV28	TRBJ2-2	CASSLLGAGATGELFF	TGTGCCAGCAGTTTATTGGGAGCGGGGGCCACCGGGGAGCTGTTTTTT
few	.	TRBV6-5	TRBJ2-5	CASSTSSFETQYF	TGTGCCAGCAGTACTAGCTCCTTTGAGACCCAGTACTTC
.	.	TRBV30	TRBJ1-1	CAWSRGANTEAFF	TGTGCCTGGAGTCGAGGCGCAAACACTGAAGCTTTCTTT
.	TRBD1	TRBV23-1	TRBJ1-4	CASSQLWTGREKLFF	TGCGCCAGCAGTCAATTATGGACAGGGAGAGAAAAACTGTTTTTT
.	.	TRBV7-2	TRBJ2-1	CASSLLQGTSYEQFF	TGTGCCAGCAGCCTGTTACAGGGTACTAGTTATGAGCAGTTCTTC
.	.	TRBV7-9	TRBJ1-5	CASSAHDGTGSGNQPQHF	TGTGCCAGCAGCGCCCACGACGGAACAGGGAGTGGCAATCAGCCCCAGCATTTT
.	TRBD1	TRBV3-1/TRBV3-2	TRBJ1-3	CASSQLTGDGNTIYF	TGTGCCAGCAGCCAGCTGACAGGGGACGGAAACACCATATATTTT
.	TRBD2	TRBV6-5	TRBJ2-7	CASSYSTSGGYEQYF	TGTGCCAGCAGTTACTCGACTAGCGGGGGCTACGAGCAGTACTTC
.	.	TRBV10-3	TRBJ1-1	CAAKTPGDVNTEAFF	TGTGCCGCCAAGACTCCTGGAGACGTGAACACTGAAGCTTTCTTT
.	TRBD1	TRBV28	TRBJ1-2	CASSLGRGWDGYTF	TGTGCCAGCAGTTTGGGCAGGGGGTGGGATGGCTACACCTTC
.	.	TRBV3-1/TRBV3-2	TRBJ1-2	CASSQGPLGENGYTF	TGTGCCAGCAGCCAAGGGCCGTTAGGGGAAAATGGCTACACCTTC
.	.	TRBV3-1/TRBV3-2	TRBJ1-2	CASSQGQNYGYTF	TGTGCCAGCAGCCAAGGACAGAACTATGGCTACACCTTC
.	.	TRBV5-1	TRBJ2-2	CASSLAISTPTGELFF	TGCGCCAGCAGCTTGGCGATCTCGACTCCCACCGGGGAGCTGTTTTTT
.	TRBD1	TRBV18	TRBJ1-5	CASSPGGTGSLAQPQHF	TGTGCCAGCTCACCAGGAGGGACAGGGAGTTTAGCCCAGCCCCAGCATTTT
.	TRBD1	TRBV9	TRBJ1-2	CASSVGGQGYYGYTF	TGTGCCAGCAGCGTAGGTGGACAGGGTTATTATGGCTACACCTTC
.	.	TRBV19	TRBJ1-1	CASSITGIDTEAFF	TGTGCCAGTAGTATTACAGGGATCGACACTGAAGCTTTCTTT
.	TRBD1	TRBV5-1	TRBJ2-2	CASSGDRVTGELFF	TGCGCCAGCAGCGGAGACAGGGTCACCGGGGAGCTGTTTTTT
.	.	TRBV18	TRBJ1-1	CASLRVAPPEAFF	TGTGCCAGCTTGAGGGTCGCTCCCCCTGAAGCTTTCTTT
.	.	TRBV7-9	TRBJ2-7	CASSRRTGTPYEQYF	TGTGCCAGCAGCCGAAGAACCGGGACACCCTACGAGCAGTACTTC
.	.	TRBV28	TRBJ2-2	CASRVDTVNTGELFF	TGTGCCAGCAGGGTCGACACGGTTAACACCGGGGAGCTGTTTTTT
once	.	TRBV4-1	TRBJ1-2	CASRRSGRYGYTF	TGCGCCAGCCGCCGGTCAGGAAGGTATGGCTACACCTTC
few	.	TRBV19	TRBJ1-4	CASSIGETREKLFF	TGTGCCAGTAGTATCGGGGAGACACGCGAAAAACTGTTTTTT
.	TRBD1	TRBV24-1	TRBJ1-1	CATSDPDRDMKAFF	TGTGCCACCAGTGATCCTGACAGGGACATGAAAGCTTTCTTT
.	.	TRBV4-2	TRBJ1-2	CASSQAGVSNYGYTF	TGTGCCAGCAGCCAGGCGGGAGTGAGTAACTATGGCTACACCTTC
.	TRBD1	TRBV11-2	TRBJ1-6	CASSRRDRENSPLHF	TGTGCCAGCAGCCGCCGGGACAGGGAAAATTCACCCCTCCACTTT
.	.	TRBV6-1	TRBJ1-1	CASSDEAAMNTEAFF	TGTGCCAGCAGTGACGAGGCAGCCATGAACACTGAAGCTTTCTTT
.	.	TRBV6-5	TRBJ2-7	CASRDQGQSYEQYF	TGTGCCAGCAGGGACCAGGGGCAATCCTACGAGCAGTACTTC
.	TRBD1	TRBV28	TRBJ2-1	CASIGTGYVSSYNEQFF	TGTGCCAGCATCGGGACAGGTTATGTGTCCTCCTACAATGAGCAGTTCTTC
once	.	TRBV7-9	TRBJ2-4	CASSLALAGVAKNIQYF	TGTGCCAGCAGCTTAGCGCTCGCAGGGGTAGCCAAAAACATTCAGTACTTC
.	TRBD1	TRBV9	TRBJ1-6	CASSKTGTASSPLHF	TGTGCCAGCAGCAAAACCGGGACAGCAAGTTCACCCCTCCACTTT
few	TRBD2	TRBV11-1	TRBJ2-1	CASGWGLAGDEQFF	TGTGCCAGCGGCTGGGGACTAGCGGGGGATGAGCAGTTCTTC
.	.	TRBV7-2	TRBJ2-2	CASSLGPGELFF	TGTGCCAGCAGCTTAGGGCCCGGGGAGCTGTTTTTT
.	.	TRBV5-5	TRBJ1-6	CASSLDDNSPLHF	TGTGCCAGCAGTTTAGATGATAATTCACCCCTCCACTTT
.	.	TRBV28	TRBJ1-4	CASSSLLRGNEKLFF	TGTGCCAGCAGTTCCCTACTCAGAGGGAATGAAAAACTGTTTTTT
.	.	TRBV7-9	TRBJ1-1	CASSLISASAEAFF	TGTGCCAGCAGCTTAATATCAGCAAGCGCTGAAGCTTTCTTT
.	.	TRBV12-3/TRBV12-4	TRBJ1-3	CASSFTGGNTIYF	TGTGCCAGCAGTTTCACAGGCGGAAACACCATATATTTT
.	.	TRBV2	TRBJ1-5	CASSIQLLNQPQHF	TGTGCCAGCAGTATTCAGTTGCTCAATCAGCCCCAGCATTTT
.	.	TRBV7-2	TRBJ2-3	CASSLYVQGEDTQYF	TGTGCCAGCAGCTTATACGTACAGGGTGAAGATACGCAGTATTTT
.	TRBD1	TRBV3-1/TRBV3-2	TRBJ1-1	CASSFGTDTEAFF	TGTGCCAGCAGTTTCGGGACAGACACTGAAGCTTTCTTT
.	.	TRBV29-1	TRBJ1-2	CSVDSTDPRGGYGYTF	TGCAGCGTTGACTCGACCGATCCTCGGGGGGGCTATGGCTACACCTTC
once	.	TRBV27	TRBJ1-2	CASSLTGVPFDGYTF	TGTGCCAGCAGTTTGACAGGAGTTCCGTTTGATGGCTACACCTTC
.	.	TRBV7-9	TRBJ1-6	CASSLGGGEALHF	TGTGCCAGCAGCTTAGGTGGGGGGGAGGCCCTCCACTTT
.	.	TRBV19	TRBJ1-1	CARNRDDTEAFF	TGTGCCAGGAACAGGGACGACACTGAAGCTTTCTTT
.	.	TRBV5-1	TRBJ2-1	CASSLDSPDTDEQFF	TGCGCCAGCAGCTTGGACAGCCCCGATACGGATGAGCAGTTCTTC
.	.	TRBV28	TRBJ1-4	CASSFPALGAANEKLFF	TGTGCCAGCAGTTTCCCCGCGTTGGGGGCAGCTAATGAAAAACTGTTTTTT